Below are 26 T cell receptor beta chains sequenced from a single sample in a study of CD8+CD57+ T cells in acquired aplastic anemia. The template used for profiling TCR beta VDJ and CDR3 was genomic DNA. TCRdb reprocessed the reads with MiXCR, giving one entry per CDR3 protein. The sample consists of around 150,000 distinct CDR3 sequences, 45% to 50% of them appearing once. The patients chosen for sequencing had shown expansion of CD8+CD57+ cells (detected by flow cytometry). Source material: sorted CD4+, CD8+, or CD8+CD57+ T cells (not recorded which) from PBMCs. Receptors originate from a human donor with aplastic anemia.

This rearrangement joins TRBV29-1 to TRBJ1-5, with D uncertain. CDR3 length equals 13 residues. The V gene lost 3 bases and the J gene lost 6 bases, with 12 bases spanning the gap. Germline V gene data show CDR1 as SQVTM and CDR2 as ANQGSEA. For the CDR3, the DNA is TGCAGCGTTGACGGAGGGAAAGGTCAGCCCCAGCATTTT. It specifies CSVDGGKGQPQHF.

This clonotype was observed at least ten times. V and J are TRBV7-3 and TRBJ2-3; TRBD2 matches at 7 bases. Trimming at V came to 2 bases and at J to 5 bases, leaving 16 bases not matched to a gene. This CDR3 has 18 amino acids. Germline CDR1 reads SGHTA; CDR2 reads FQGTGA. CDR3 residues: CASSLSSGGRAPIDTQYF. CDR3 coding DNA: TGTGCCAGCAGCTTATCGTCCGGTGGGAGGGCTCCGATAGATACGCAGTATTTT.

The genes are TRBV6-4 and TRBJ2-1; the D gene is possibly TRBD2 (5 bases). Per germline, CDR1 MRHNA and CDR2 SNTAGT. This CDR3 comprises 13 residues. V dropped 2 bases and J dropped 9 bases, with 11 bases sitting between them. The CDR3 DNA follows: TGTGCCAGCAGTGACAGCCTAGAGGGTGAGCAGTTCTTC. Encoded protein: CASSDSLEGEQFF.

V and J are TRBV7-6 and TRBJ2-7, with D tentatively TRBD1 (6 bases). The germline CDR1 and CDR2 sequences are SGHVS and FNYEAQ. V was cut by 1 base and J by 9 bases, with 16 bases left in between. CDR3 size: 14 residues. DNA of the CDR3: TGTGCCAGCAGCTTAGATCCAGGCCCAGGGGTGCAGTACTTC. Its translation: CASSLDPGPGVQYF.

DNA for the CDR3: TGTGCCAGCAGTTTAAAAAAGAACACTGAAGCTTTCTTT. This codes for CASSLKKNTEAFF. The rearrangement uses TRBV12-3 or TRBV12-4 and TRBJ1-1; D gene unclear. V was trimmed by 2 bases and J by 1 base, leaving 5 bases between them. The length of the CDR3 is 13 residues.

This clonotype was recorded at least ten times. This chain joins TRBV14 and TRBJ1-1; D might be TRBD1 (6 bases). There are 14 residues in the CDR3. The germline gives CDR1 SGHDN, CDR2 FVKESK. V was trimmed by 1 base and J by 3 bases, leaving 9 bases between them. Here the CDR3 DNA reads TGTGCCAGCAGCCAAGTGCCAGGGGACACTGAAGCTTTCTTT. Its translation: CASSQVPGDTEAFF.

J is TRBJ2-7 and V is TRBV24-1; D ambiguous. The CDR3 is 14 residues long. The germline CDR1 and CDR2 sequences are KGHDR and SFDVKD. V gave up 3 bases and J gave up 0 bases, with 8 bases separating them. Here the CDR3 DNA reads TGTGCCACCAGTGATCCCCGCAGCTCCTACGAGCAGTACTTC. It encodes CATSDPRSSYEQYF.

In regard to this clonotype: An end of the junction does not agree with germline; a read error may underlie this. CDR3 in DNA: TGTGCCATCAGTAGTTCGTCAGGGAGCCACGAGCAGTACTTC. Protein: CAISSSSGSHEQYF. The chain couples TRBV6-1 to TRBJ2-7; the D call may be TRBD1 or TRBD2 (5 bases each). CDR1 is MNHNS and CDR2 is SASEGT in the germline V gene. This CDR3 is 14 amino acids long.

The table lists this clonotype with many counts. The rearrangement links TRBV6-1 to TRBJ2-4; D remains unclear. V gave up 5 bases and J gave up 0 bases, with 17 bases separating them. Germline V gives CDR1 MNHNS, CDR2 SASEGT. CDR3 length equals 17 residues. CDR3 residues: CASSPTRVGIAKNIQYF. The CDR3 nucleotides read TGTGCCAGCAGTCCGACAAGGGTAGGAATAGCCAAAAACATTCAGTACTTC.

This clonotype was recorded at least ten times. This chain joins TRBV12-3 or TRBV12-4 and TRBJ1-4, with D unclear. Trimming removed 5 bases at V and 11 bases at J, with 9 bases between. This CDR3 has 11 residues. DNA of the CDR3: TGTGCCAGCAGTCCCTCCGGGAAACTGTTTTTT. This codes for CASSPSGKLFF.

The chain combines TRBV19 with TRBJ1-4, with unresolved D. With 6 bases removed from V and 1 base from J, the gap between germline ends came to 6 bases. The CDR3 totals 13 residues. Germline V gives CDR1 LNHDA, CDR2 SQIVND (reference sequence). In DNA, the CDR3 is TGTGCCAGTAGGGAGGGAACTAATGAAAAACTGTTTTTT. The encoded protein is CASREGTNEKLFF.

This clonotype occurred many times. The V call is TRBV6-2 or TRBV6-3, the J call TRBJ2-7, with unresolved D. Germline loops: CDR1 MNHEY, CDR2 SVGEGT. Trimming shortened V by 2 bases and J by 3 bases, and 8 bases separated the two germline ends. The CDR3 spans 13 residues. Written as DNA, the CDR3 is TGTGCCAGCAGTTACATAGCCTACTACGAGCAGTACTTC. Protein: CASSYIAYYEQYF.

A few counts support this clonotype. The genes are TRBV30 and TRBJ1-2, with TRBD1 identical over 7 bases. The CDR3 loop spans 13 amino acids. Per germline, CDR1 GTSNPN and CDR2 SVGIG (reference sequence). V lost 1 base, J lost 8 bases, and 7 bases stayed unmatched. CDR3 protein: CAWSAGSGGGYTF. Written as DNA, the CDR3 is TGTGCCTGGAGTGCTGGGTCAGGGGGAGGCTACACCTTC.

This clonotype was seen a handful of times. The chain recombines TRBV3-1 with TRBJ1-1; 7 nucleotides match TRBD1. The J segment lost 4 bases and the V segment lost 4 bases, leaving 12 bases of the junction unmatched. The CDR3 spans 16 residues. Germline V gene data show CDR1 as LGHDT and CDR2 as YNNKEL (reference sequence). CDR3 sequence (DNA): TGTGCCAGCAGCCTGCGACTGACAGGGTGGGGCACTGAAGCTTTCTTT. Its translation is CASSLRLTGWGTEAFF.

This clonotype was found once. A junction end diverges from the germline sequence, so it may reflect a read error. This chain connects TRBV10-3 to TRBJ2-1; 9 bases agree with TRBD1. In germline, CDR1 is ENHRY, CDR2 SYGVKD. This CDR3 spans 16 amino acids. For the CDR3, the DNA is TGTGCCAGCAGTGACTCTCAGGGACAGGGCAGCAATGAGCAGTTCTTC. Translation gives CASSDSQGQGSNEQFF.

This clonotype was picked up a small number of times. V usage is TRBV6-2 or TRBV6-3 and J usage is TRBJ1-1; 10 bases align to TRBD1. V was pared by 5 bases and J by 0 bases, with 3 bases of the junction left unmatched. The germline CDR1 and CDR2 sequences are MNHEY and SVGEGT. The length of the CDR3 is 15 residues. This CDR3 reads CASSVGTGVNTEAFF. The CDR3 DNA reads TGTGCCAGCAGTGTCGGGACAGGGGTGAACACTGAAGCTTTCTTT.

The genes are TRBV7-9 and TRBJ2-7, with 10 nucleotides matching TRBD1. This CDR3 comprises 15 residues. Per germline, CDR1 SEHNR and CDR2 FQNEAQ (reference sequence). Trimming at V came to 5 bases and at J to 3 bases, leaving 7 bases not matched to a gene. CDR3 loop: CASSHRTGGIYEQYF. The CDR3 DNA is TGTGCCAGCAGCCACCGGACAGGGGGTATCTACGAGCAGTACTTC.

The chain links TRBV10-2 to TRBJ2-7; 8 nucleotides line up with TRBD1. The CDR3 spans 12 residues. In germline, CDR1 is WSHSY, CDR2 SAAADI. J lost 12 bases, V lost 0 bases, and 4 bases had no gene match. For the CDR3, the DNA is TGCGCCAGCAGTGAGTCAGGGACAGGCACGTACTTC. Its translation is CASSESGTGTYF.

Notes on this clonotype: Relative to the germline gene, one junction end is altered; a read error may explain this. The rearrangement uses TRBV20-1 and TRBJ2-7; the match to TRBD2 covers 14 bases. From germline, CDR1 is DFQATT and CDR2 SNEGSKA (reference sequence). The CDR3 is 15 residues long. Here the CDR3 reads CIARSGLAGVYEQHF. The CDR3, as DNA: TGCATTGCTAGATCGGGACTAGCGGGAGTCTACGAGCAGCACTTC.

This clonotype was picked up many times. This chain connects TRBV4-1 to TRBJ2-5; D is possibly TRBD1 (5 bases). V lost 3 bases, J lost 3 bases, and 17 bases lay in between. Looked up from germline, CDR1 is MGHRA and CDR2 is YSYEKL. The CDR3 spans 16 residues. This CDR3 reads CASSHAGWTREETQYF. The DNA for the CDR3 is TGCGCCAGCAGCCATGCCGGATGGACCAGGGAAGAGACCCAGTACTTC.

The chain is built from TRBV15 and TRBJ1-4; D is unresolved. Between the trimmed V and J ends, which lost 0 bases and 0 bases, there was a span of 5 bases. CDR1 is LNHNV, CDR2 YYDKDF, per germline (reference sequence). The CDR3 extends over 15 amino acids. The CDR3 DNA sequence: TGTGCCACCAGCAGAGACCTGACAACTAATGAAAAACTGTTTTTT. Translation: CATSRDLTTNEKLFF.

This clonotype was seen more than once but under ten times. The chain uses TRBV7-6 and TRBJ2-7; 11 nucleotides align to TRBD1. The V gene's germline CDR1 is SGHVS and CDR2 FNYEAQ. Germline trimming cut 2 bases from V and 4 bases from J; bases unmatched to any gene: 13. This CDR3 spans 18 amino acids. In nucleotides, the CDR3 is TGTGCCAGCAGCTTACGCCATTCAGAGGACAGGGGGCGGTACGAGCAGTACTTC. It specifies CASSLRHSEDRGRYEQYF.

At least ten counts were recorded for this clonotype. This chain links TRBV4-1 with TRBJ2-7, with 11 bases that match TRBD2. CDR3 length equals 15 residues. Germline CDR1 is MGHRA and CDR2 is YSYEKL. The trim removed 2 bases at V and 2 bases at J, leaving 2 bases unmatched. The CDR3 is CASSQSGLAAYEQYF. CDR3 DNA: TGCGCCAGCAGCCAATCGGGACTAGCGGCCTACGAGCAGTACTTC.

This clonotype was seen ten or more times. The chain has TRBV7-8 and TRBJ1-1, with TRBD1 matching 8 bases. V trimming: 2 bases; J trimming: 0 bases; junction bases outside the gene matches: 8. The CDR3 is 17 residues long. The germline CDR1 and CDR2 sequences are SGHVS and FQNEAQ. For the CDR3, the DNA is TGTGCCAGCAGCTTATGGAAGGGACAGGCCCTGAACACTGAAGCTTTCTTT. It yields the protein CASSLWKGQALNTEAFF.

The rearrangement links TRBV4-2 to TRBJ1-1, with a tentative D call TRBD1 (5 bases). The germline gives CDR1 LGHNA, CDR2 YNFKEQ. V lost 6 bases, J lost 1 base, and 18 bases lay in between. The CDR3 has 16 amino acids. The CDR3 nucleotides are TGTGCCAGCAGATTCGAAGGGGCAGGCCCGAACACTGAAGCTTTCTTT. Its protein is CASRFEGAGPNTEAFF.

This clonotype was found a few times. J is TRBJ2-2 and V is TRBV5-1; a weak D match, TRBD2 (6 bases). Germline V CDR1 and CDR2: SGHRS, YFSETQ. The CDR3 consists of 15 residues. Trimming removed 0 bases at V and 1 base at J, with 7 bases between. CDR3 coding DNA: TGCGCCAGCAGCTTGGGGGGGGAGAACACCGGGGAGCTGTTTTTT. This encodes CASSLGGENTGELFF.